These 18 T cell receptor beta chains were sequenced from one sample in a study of shared clonotypes between healthy human individuals. TCRdb's copy holds only in-frame clones and misses some; the assay was immunoSEQ multiplex PCR. The sample lists 980,000 or so clones; 76% were seen once. Source material: memory CD4+ T cells sorted from blood. Subset noted: CD45RA-negative fraction. The receptors here all came from a man between 18 and 35 years old in good health.

This chain links TRBV11-2 with TRBJ1-2; 7 bases fit TRBD1. The CDR3 is 16 residues long. The V and J ends lost 7 bases and 0 bases, in that order; junction bases with no gene match: 11. Per the germline V gene, CDR1 is SGHAT and CDR2 is FQNNGV. CDR3 sequence: CASTSNPGTANYGYTF. CDR3 DNA sequence: TGTGCCAGCACCTCGAACCCCGGGACAGCTAACTATGGCTACACCTTC.

This clone was seen a few times. The chain uses TRBV6-1 and TRBJ2-2; tentatively, D is TRBD1 (5 bases). V dropped 2 bases and J dropped 1 base, with 20 bases sitting between them. The CDR3 length is 19 residues. CDR1 is MNHNS and CDR2 is SASEGT in the germline V gene. CDR3 residues: CASSERSAGNRRNTGELFF. As DNA, the CDR3 is TGTGCCAGCAGTGAACGCTCTGCAGGGAATAGACGGAACACCGGGGAGCTGTTTTTT.

The sample holds many counts of this clone. This chain connects TRBV6-5 to TRBJ1-2; D is uncertain. The CDR3 totals 13 residues. Germline V gives CDR1 MNHEY, CDR2 SVGAGI. V shed 3 bases and J shed 8 bases, with 13 bases lying between them. Here the CDR3 reads CASSYLGSSGYTF. The CDR3 DNA follows: TGTGCCAGCAGTTATCTAGGGTCGAGCGGCTACACCTTC.

The V gene is TRBV5-1, the J gene TRBJ2-7; D is ambiguous. CDR3 length: 11 amino acids. Germline CDR1 and CDR2: SGHRS and YFSETQ. V dropped 3 bases and J dropped 3 bases, with 4 bases sitting between them. The chain's CDR3 is CASSSDYEQYF. The CDR3 bases are TGCGCCAGCAGCTCTGACTACGAGCAGTACTTC.

The count of this clone is one. The rearrangement uses TRBV2 and TRBJ2-2; 10 bases fit TRBD2. Germline V lookup: CDR1 SNHLY, CDR2 FYNNEI. With 7 bases clipped from V and 4 bases from J, the junction kept 6 bases outside the gene matches. The CDR3 loop spans 15 amino acids. CDR3 amino acids: CASKASGGSTGELFF. In nucleotides, the CDR3 is TGTGCCAGCAAAGCTAGCGGGGGAAGCACCGGGGAGCTGTTTTTT.

The chain couples TRBV27 to TRBJ1-5; 8 bases align to TRBD1. With V trimmed by 3 bases and J by 0 bases, 7 bases remained unmatched. This CDR3 is 17 amino acids long. From germline, CDR1 is MNHEY and CDR2 SMNVEV (reference sequence). CDR3 bases: TGTGCCAGCAGTTTCTTTCGGACAGGGTTTAGCAATCAGCCCCAGCATTTT. Translated: CASSFFRTGFSNQPQHF.

The chain recombines TRBV18 with TRBJ2-5; 7 bases are shared with TRBD2. CDR1 is KGHSH, CDR2 LQKENI, per germline. The ends lost 4 bases at V and 3 bases at J; junction bases unmatched: 5. The CDR3 totals 14 residues. In nucleotides, the CDR3 is TGTGCCAGCTCACAACTGGGGGGGGAAGAGACCCAGTACTTC. Its translation: CASSQLGGEETQYF. Using reference TRBV18 and TRBJ2-5 for the parts outside the CDR3, the full variable domain is NAGVMQNPRHLVRRRGQEARLRCSPMKGHSHVYWYRQLPEEGLKFMVYLQKENIIDESGMPKERFSAEFPKEGPSILRIQQVVRGDSAAYFCASSQLGGEETQYFGPGTRLLVL.

V is TRBV5-1 and J is TRBJ2-7, with 8 bases that match TRBD2. Germline lookup yields CDR1 SGHRS and CDR2 YFSETQ. J gave up 0 bases and V 8 bases, and 16 bases lay outside the gene matches. There are 17 residues in the CDR3. CDR3 sequence: CASQKLVAGGSSYEQYF. As DNA, the CDR3 is TGCGCCAGTCAGAAGTTGGTTGCGGGGGGCAGCTCCTACGAGCAGTACTTC.

V usage is TRBV30 and J usage is TRBJ2-2; the D is unclear. The CDR3 sequence is 13 residues long. The germline V gene encodes CDR1 GTSNPN and CDR2 SVGIG (reference sequence). V lost 2 bases and J lost 5, with 9 bases in between. The CDR3 nucleotides are TGTGCCTGGAGTACGTCGGGTACCGGGGAGCTGTTTTTT. Translating gives CAWSTSGTGELFF.

Points on this clone: Other DNA sequences within the sample encode an identical CDR3. The chain carries TRBV6-1 and TRBJ2-1; 10 bases are a match to TRBD1. After removal of 1 base from V and 4 bases from J, the junction contained 1 base not matched to a gene. This CDR3 contains 15 residues. Germline CDR1 is MNHNS and CDR2 is SASEGT. This CDR3 is CASSEGTGGYNEQFF. The CDR3 region has the DNA TGTGCCAGCAGTGAAGGGACAGGGGGTTACAATGAGCAGTTCTTC.

The chain joins TRBV19 to TRBJ1-2, with a weak D call TRBD1 (5 bases). Trimming removed 6 bases at V and 4 bases at J, with 15 bases between. Germline CDR1 is LNHDA and CDR2 is SQIVND (reference sequence). This CDR3 region has 14 residues. The CDR3 DNA is TGTGCCAGTAGGACAGCGACGAGGGTCTATGGCTACACCTTC. Translation gives CASRTATRVYGYTF.

This clone has just a few counts. The genes are TRBV18 and TRBJ2-7, with unresolved D. CDR1 KGHSH and CDR2 LQKENI come from the germline V gene. Trimming cost V 6 bases and J 4 bases, with 10 bases left between them. This CDR3 has 12 residues. CDR3 protein: CASSSMGYEQYF. CDR3 DNA sequence: TGTGCCAGCTCCTCGATGGGATACGAGCAGTACTTC. Combining the CDR3 with reference TRBV18 and TRBJ2-7 gives the whole variable domain NAGVMQNPRHLVRRRGQEARLRCSPMKGHSHVYWYRQLPEEGLKFMVYLQKENIIDESGMPKERFSAEFPKEGPSILRIQQVVRGDSAAYFCASSSMGYEQYFGPGTRLTVT.

The chain couples TRBV18 to TRBJ2-2, with TRBD2 identical over 12 bases. The germline gives CDR1 KGHSH, CDR2 LQKENI. The length of the CDR3 is 17 residues. J lost 5 bases, V lost 2 bases, and 6 bases had no gene match. CDR3 amino acids: CASSPSTSGGRTGELFF. CDR3 DNA sequence: TGTGCCAGCTCACCATCGACTAGCGGGGGCCGAACCGGGGAGCTGTTTTTT.

The chain recombines TRBV2 with TRBJ2-1, with TRBD2 matching 7 bases. Germline lookup yields CDR1 SNHLY and CDR2 FYNNEI. Trimming cost V 11 bases and J 4 bases; bases outside gene matches: 11. The CDR3 length is 14 residues. This CDR3 is CAGGEASGYNEQFF. As DNA, the CDR3 is TGTGCCGGCGGGGAGGCTAGCGGATACAATGAGCAGTTCTTC.

A remark on this clone: Within the sample, other DNA sequences also encode this same CDR3. The V and J genes are TRBV5-1 and TRBJ2-5; 11 bases are shared with TRBD2. The CDR3 spans 14 residues. CDR1 is SGHRS, CDR2 YFSETQ, per germline. J gave up 4 bases and V 4 bases, and 3 bases lay outside the gene matches. DNA for the CDR3: TGCGCCAGCAGCCCTCTAGCGGGAGGAGAGACCCAGTACTTC. It codes for CASSPLAGGETQYF.

V usage is TRBV19 and J usage is TRBJ2-3; weak D call: TRBD1 (6 bases). Germline V lookup: CDR1 LNHDA, CDR2 SQIVND (reference sequence). This CDR3 has 16 amino acids. V dropped 3 bases and J dropped 4 bases, with 17 bases sitting between them. The DNA for the CDR3 is TGTGCCAGTAGTATCCAAGCTGGACAGAGGGCAGATACGCAGTATTTT. Amino acid sequence: CASSIQAGQRADTQYF.

This sequence joins TRBV11-1 and TRBJ2-7, with D perhaps being TRBD1 or TRBD2 (5 bases each). Germline CDR1 is SGHAT and CDR2 is FQDESV (reference sequence). The CDR3 length is 17 residues. Trimming took off 5 bases at V and 1 base at J, with 21 bases between the two ends. CDR3 protein: CASSPAPLGTGSYEQYF. CDR3 DNA: TGTGCCAGCAGCCCGGCCCCTCTCGGGACGGGTTCCTACGAGCAGTACTTC.

The chain combines TRBV28 with TRBJ2-7; possible D gene TRBD2, 5 bases. Per germline, CDR1 MDHEN and CDR2 SYDVKM. Trimming removed 5 bases from V and 6 bases from J, with 14 bases in between. The CDR3 consists of 13 residues. The CDR3 DNA is TGTGCCAGCAGTCCCCCGGGGTTCCCCGAGCAGTACTTC. Translation: CASSPPGFPEQYF. Full variable domain (missing parts from reference TRBV28 and TRBJ2-7): DVKVTQSSRYLVKRTGEKVFLECVQDMDHENMFWYRQDPGLGLRLIYFSYDVKMKEKGDIPEGYSVSREKKERFSLILESASTNQTSMYLCASSPPGFPEQYFGPGTRLTVT.